A single sample gave rise to the 24 T cell receptor beta chains below, sequenced in a study of control samples from healthy donors and cancer patients. The assay was immunoSEQ multiplex PCR, and TCRdb's table has in-frame clones only and misses some. Counted here are about 160,000 clones, around 94% occurring once; the ten biggest clones make up about 15%. The sequencing input was PBMCs. Every receptor here comes from a man in his 60s with colorectal cancer.

This clone was observed once. CDR3 nucleotides: TGTGCCTGGAGTGTAGGAGGGGTCACTGAAGCTTTCTTT. This gives the protein CAWSVGGVTEAFF. The V and J genes are TRBV30 and TRBJ1-1, with D possibly being TRBD1 (5 bases). Looked up from germline, CDR1 is GTSNPN and CDR2 is SVGIG (reference sequence). V was cut by 0 bases and J by 4 bases, with 9 bases left in between. CDR3 length: 13 residues.

The rearrangement joins TRBV29-1 to TRBJ2-7, with D perhaps matching TRBD1 (5 bases). In germline, CDR1 is SQVTM, CDR2 ANQGSEA. V was pared by 6 bases and J by 4 bases, with 10 bases between. This CDR3 has 11 residues. CDR3 amino acids: CSVETAYEQYF. The CDR3 DNA sequence: TGCAGCGTCGAGACAGCATACGAGCAGTACTTC.

The sample holds a few counts of this clone. The V call is TRBV19, the J call TRBJ2-7, with D maybe TRBD1 (5 bases). This CDR3 contains 14 residues. The V gene's germline CDR1 is LNHDA and CDR2 SQIVND (reference sequence). Trimming removed 5 bases from V and 2 bases from J, with 13 bases in between. CDR3 in amino acids: CASSALQAPYEQYF. CDR3 DNA: TGTGCCAGTAGTGCCTTACAGGCTCCCTACGAGCAGTACTTC.

V gene TRBV24-1 combines with J gene TRBJ1-2; 7 bases fit TRBD1. V lost 4 bases, J lost 2 bases, and 6 bases stayed unmatched. The CDR3 consists of 15 residues. Per germline, CDR1 KGHDR and CDR2 SFDVKD. This CDR3 reads CATSDGQVQNYGYTF. The DNA for the CDR3 is TGTGCCACCAGTGACGGACAGGTTCAGAACTATGGCTACACCTTC.

The genes are TRBV6-1 and TRBJ1-6; maybe TRBD1 (5 bases). This CDR3 region has 15 residues. Germline values: CDR1 MNHNS, CDR2 SASEGT. Trimming took 2 bases from V and 5 from J, leaving 10 bases between them. In DNA, the CDR3 is TGTGCCAGCAGTGAATTAGACAGTAATAATTCACCCCTCCACTTT. The encoded protein is CASSELDSNNSPLHF.

The V gene is TRBV2, the J gene TRBJ1-1; 8 bases are shared with TRBD1. V trimming: 8 bases; J trimming: 5 bases; junction bases outside the gene matches: 7. The CDR3 has 13 amino acids. CDR1 SNHLY and CDR2 FYNNEI come from the germline V gene. CDR3 region: CASHGQGQTEAFF. CDR3 sequence (DNA): TGTGCCAGCCATGGACAGGGTCAAACTGAAGCTTTCTTT.

This clone was observed once. The V call is TRBV6-5, the J call TRBJ1-2; 10 nucleotides agree with TRBD1. Unmatched junction bases numbered 4, after V lost 6 bases and J lost 6 bases. The germline CDR1 and CDR2 sequences are MNHEY and SVGAGI. The CDR3 has 13 residues. CDR3 DNA sequence: TGTGCCAGCAGCACCGGGACAGGGGATGGCTACACCTTC. This gives the protein CASSTGTGDGYTF.

This clone was counted once. V is TRBV6-1 and J is TRBJ1-3; D gene unclear. The V gene's germline CDR1 is MNHNS and CDR2 SASEGT. With 2 bases removed from V and 0 bases from J, the gap between germline ends came to 5 bases. The CDR3 spans 14 residues. DNA for the CDR3: TGTGCCAGCAGTGAACAGGCCTCTGGAAACACCATATATTTT. Residues: CASSEQASGNTIYF.

CDR3 DNA: TGTGCCAGCAGCTTAGGGGCAGGGGTCGGGTATGGCTACACCTTC. Protein product: CASSLGAGVGYGYTF. The genes are TRBV7-2 and TRBJ1-2, with D possibly being TRBD1 (6 bases). Trimming removed 1 base from V and 5 bases from J, with 14 bases in between. The CDR3 is 15 amino acids. Looked up from germline, CDR1 is SGHTA and CDR2 is FQGNSA. Combining the CDR3 with reference TRBV7-2 and TRBJ1-2 gives the whole variable domain GAGVSQSPSNKVTEKGKDVELRCDPISGHTALYWYRQSLGQGLEFLIYFQGNSAPDKSGLPSDRFSAERTGGSVSTLTIQRTQQEDSAVYLCASSLGAGVGYGYTFGSGTRLTVV.

The chain couples TRBV4-2 to TRBJ1-1, with D maybe TRBD1 (6 bases). V lost 1 base to trimming and J lost 7 bases, with 16 bases between them. This CDR3 spans 15 amino acids. Germline V gives CDR1 LGHNA, CDR2 YNFKEQ. The CDR3 nucleotides are TGTGCCAGCAGCCAAGCCGACAGGAAGGTGGGTGAAGCTTTCTTT. The encoded protein is CASSQADRKVGEAFF.

This rearrangement joins TRBV12-2 to TRBJ1-3. TRBV12-2 is assigned pseudogene status. The CDR3 covers 16 residues. CDR3 bases: TGTGCAAGTCGCACTAAGGGCCAGGTGTCTGGAAACACCATATATTTT. Protein product: CASRTKGQVSGNTIYF.

The rearrangement uses TRBV19 and TRBJ1-4, with D perhaps matching TRBD1 (5 bases). CDR1 and CDR2 from the germline V gene are LNHDA and SQIVND (reference sequence). The V and J ends lost 5 bases and 2 bases respectively, with 9 bases between them. CDR3 length: 14 amino acids. The CDR3 loop reads CASSDGATNEKLFF. CDR3 nucleotide sequence: TGTGCCAGTAGTGATGGGGCCACTAATGAAAAACTGTTTTTT.

Only one count was recorded for this clone. The V gene is TRBV4-3, the J gene TRBJ2-3; 14 bases fit TRBD2. Germline V lookup: CDR1 LGHNA, CDR2 YSLEER. V shed 0 bases and J 2 bases; nucleotides not matched to a gene: 13. The CDR3 has 21 amino acids. CDR3 sequence: CASSQEAQGLAGAVITDTQYF. CDR3 nucleotides: TGCGCCAGCAGCCAAGAGGCCCAGGGACTAGCGGGGGCCGTAATCACAGATACGCAGTATTTT.

This chain uses TRBV5-1 with TRBJ2-5; tentatively, D is TRBD1 (5 bases). The germline V gene has CDR1 SGHRS and CDR2 YFSETQ. This CDR3 spans 13 amino acids. V shed 6 bases and J shed 2 bases, with 11 bases lying between them. CDR3 region: CASTLQGQETQYF. The DNA of the CDR3 is TGCGCCAGCACTCTCCAGGGTCAAGAGACCCAGTACTTC.

The chain carries TRBV9 and TRBJ1-2; D is unclear. CDR1 and CDR2 from the germline V gene are SGDLS and YYNGEE. Trimming pared 4 bases from V and 1 base from J, leaving 17 bases between. The CDR3 spans 16 residues. The CDR3 region has the DNA TGTGCCAGCAGCCCCCGCGGAGGTCCTTTTAACTATGGCTACACCTTC. It yields the protein CASSPRGGPFNYGYTF.

The V gene is TRBV6-1, the J gene TRBJ1-3, with D unresolved. The V gene lost 2 bases and the J gene lost 3 bases, with 8 bases spanning the gap. The CDR3 consists of 14 residues. Germline CDR1 reads MNHNS; CDR2 reads SASEGT. This CDR3 is CASSERTLGNTIYF. In DNA, the CDR3 is TGTGCCAGCAGTGAACGGACCCTTGGAAACACCATATATTTT.

The V gene is TRBV10-3, the J gene TRBJ2-3; D call uncertain. Trimming stripped 6 bases from V and 0 bases from J, with 1 base between. The CDR3 is 11 amino acids. Germline V gene sequence: CDR1 ENHRY, CDR2 SYGVKD. The CDR3 DNA follows: TGTGCCATCAGCAGCACAGATACGCAGTATTTT. Encoded protein: CAISSTDTQYF.

The rearrangement links TRBV5-6 to TRBJ1-1; D call uncertain. Germline V gene sequence: CDR1 SGHDT, CDR2 YYEEEE. Trimming took off 2 bases at V and 8 bases at J, with 16 bases between the two ends. The CDR3 consists of 14 residues. CDR3 DNA: TGTGCCAGCAGCTTAATTTCCAGCGACTCGGAAGCTTTCTTT. Translated: CASSLISSDSEAFF.

This rearrangement joins TRBV7-2 to TRBJ1-3; D is ambiguous. Germline CDR1 and CDR2: SGHTA and FQGNSA. Trimming left V 3 bases short and J 3 bases short, with 9 bases between. The CDR3 extends over 14 amino acids. The CDR3 loop reads CASSFMGFGNTIYF. The CDR3 DNA follows: TGTGCCAGCAGCTTTATGGGGTTTGGAAACACCATATATTTT.

This sequence joins TRBV7-2 and TRBJ2-5; 14 nucleotides match TRBD2. The trim removed 5 bases at V and 5 bases at J, leaving 13 bases unmatched. The CDR3 spans 18 residues. Germline lookup yields CDR1 SGHTA and CDR2 FQGNSA. CDR3 sequence: CASSTRPRLAGGRETQYF. Here the CDR3 DNA reads TGTGCCAGCAGCACCCGTCCTCGACTAGCGGGGGGGCGTGAGACCCAGTACTTC. The whole variable domain, filled in from reference TRBV7-2 and TRBJ2-5, reads GAGVSQSPSNKVTEKGKDVELRCDPISGHTALYWYRQSLGQGLEFLIYFQGNSAPDKSGLPSDRFSAERTGGSVSTLTIQRTQQEDSAVYLCASSTRPRLAGGRETQYFGPGTRLLVL.

The chain is built from TRBV29-1 and TRBJ1-2, with 7 bases fitting TRBD1. The CDR3 loop spans 13 amino acids. CDR1 SQVTM and CDR2 ANQGSEA come from the germline V gene. The trim removed 6 bases at V and 4 bases at J, leaving 8 bases unmatched. The CDR3: CSVLGQEGYGYTF. CDR3 sequence (DNA): TGCAGCGTGTTAGGACAGGAGGGCTATGGCTACACCTTC.

The genes are TRBV27 and TRBJ1-1; no reliable D call. Germline CDR1 is MNHEY and CDR2 is SMNVEV (reference sequence). The CDR3 runs to 12 residues. Trimming removed 2 bases at V and 8 bases at J, with 9 bases between. CDR3 bases: TGTGCCAGCAGTTTAGGGGTGGGGGAAGCTTTCTTT. It translates to CASSLGVGEAFF.

The chain combines TRBV2 with TRBJ2-7; 12 bases map to TRBD2. Trimming took 3 bases from V and 7 from J; bases not matched to a gene: 10. CDR3 size: 16 residues. Germline-derived CDR1 and CDR2 are SNHLY and FYNNEI. The CDR3 spells CASSEGLAGLRGEQYF. For the CDR3, the DNA is TGTGCCAGCAGTGAGGGACTAGCGGGCCTAAGGGGAGAGCAGTACTTC.

This chain connects TRBV29-1 to TRBJ1-1, with a possible D match to TRBD1 (5 bases). V shed 5 bases and J shed 1 base, with 14 bases lying between them. Germline V gene sequence: CDR1 SQVTM, CDR2 ANQGSEA. This CDR3 has 14 amino acids. For the CDR3, the DNA is TGCAGCGTTCGACCTAGGAGGGGGAACACTGAAGCTTTCTTT. Its translation: CSVRPRRGNTEAFF.